This T cell receptor beta chain was captured by sequencing in a study of T cells in Graves' hyperthyroidism and ophthalmopathy. Study-level findings and limits: Most thyroid clonotypes that were expanded above 0.001 also turned up in blood.

V was pared by 8 bases and J by 0 bases, with 10 bases between. The CDR3 is 13 amino acids. The germline CDR1 and CDR2 sequences are ENHRY and SYGVKD. Exclusions: uncontrolled infection, other autoimmune disease, pregnancy, lactation. Source material for PBMCs was less than 12 ml fresh peripheral blood. Amplification of TCR beta CDR3 regions was performed using RNA transcripts as template. HTBI primers were employed in a first-round RT-PCR of the TCR CDR3. MiXCR, run by TCRdb on the multiplex PCR reads, gives a single entry per CDR3 protein. The sample yields around 530,000 distinct CDR3 sequences, approximately 17% seen once. This clonotype was counted ten times or more. Antigen unknown.

The chain is built from TRBV10-3 and TRBJ1-1; D might be TRBD1 (5 bases). The TCR sequence derives from a woman between 18 and 29 years old with Graves' ophthalmopathy. Sequencing was done on a sample of blood. The DNA for the CDR3 is TGTGCCATCCGGACAAACCTGAACACTGAAGCTTTCTTT. Residues: CAIRTNLNTEAFF.